The T cell receptor (beta chain) described here comes from a study of cytomegalovirus exposure and HLA in healthy donors. Findings and caveats of the study: Judged likely to be a sequencing artifact was a cluster of highly shared sequence variants. Productive rates of about 90% or about 30% were seen for most TCR beta V segments in an earlier analysis. What a later analysis reportedly showed was that an Asian-associated ancestry cluster had fewer N-insertions than the approximately 700-donor mean.

Primers: 60 Vbeta forward and 13 Jbeta reverse. TCRdb's copy holds only in-frame clones and misses some; the assay was immunoSEQ multiplex PCR. The sample includes around 140,000 clones, 70% to 85% of them seen just once. CDR1 is SGDLS, CDR2 YYNGEE, per germline. With 3 bases removed from V and 2 bases from J, the gap between germline ends came to 11 bases. CDR3 size: 14 residues. On this clone: Antigen unknown.

The TCR comes from a female donor in good health and CMV-seronegative. This sequence joins TRBV9 and TRBJ1-2; D gene uncertain. Input material: PBMCs. This CDR3 reads CASSEQTVNYGYTF. In DNA, the CDR3 is TGTGCCAGCAGCGAACAGACGGTGAACTATGGCTACACCTTC.